This paragraph covers one T cell receptor beta chain sequence. The record originates from a study of control samples from healthy donors and cancer patients. Sequenced by immunoSEQ multiplex PCR; TCRdb stores in-frame clones only, minus some. The repertoire has about 94,000 clones, over 75% of them found once; the top ten carry more than 3.5%. Germline CDR1 and CDR2: SGHRS and YFSETQ. CDR3 length: 15 residues. Trimming pared 3 bases from V and 2 bases from J, leaving 13 bases between. The sequencing sample was made of blood. V usage is TRBV5-1 and J usage is TRBJ2-3; tentative D call: TRBD1 (6 bases). This sequence was found in a woman between 18 and 30 years old in good health. This CDR3 reads CASSSLTGPTDTQYF. The CDR3 bases are TGCGCCAGCAGCTCTTTGACAGGACCCACAGATACGCAGTATTTT.